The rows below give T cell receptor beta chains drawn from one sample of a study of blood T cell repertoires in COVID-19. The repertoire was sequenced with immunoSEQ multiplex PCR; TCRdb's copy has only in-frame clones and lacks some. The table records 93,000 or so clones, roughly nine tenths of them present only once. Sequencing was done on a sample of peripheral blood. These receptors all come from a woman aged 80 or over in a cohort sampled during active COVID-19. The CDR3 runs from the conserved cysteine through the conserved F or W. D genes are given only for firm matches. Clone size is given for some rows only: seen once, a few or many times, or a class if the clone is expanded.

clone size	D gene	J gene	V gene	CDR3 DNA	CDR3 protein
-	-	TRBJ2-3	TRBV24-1	TGTGCCACCAGTTTAGCGAGAAGCACAGATACGCAGTATTTT	CATSLARSTDTQYF
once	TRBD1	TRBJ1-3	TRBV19	TGTGCCAGTAGTATACAAACAGGGGCTGGAAACACCATATATTTT	CASSIQTGAGNTIYF
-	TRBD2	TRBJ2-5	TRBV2	TGTGCCAGCAGTGAGTGGTCGGCGGGGGGTCAAGAGACCCAGTACTTC	CASSEWSAGGQETQYF
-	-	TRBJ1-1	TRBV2	TGTGCCAGCAGCTCACAGGGTAACACTGAAGCTTTCTTT	CASSSQGNTEAFF
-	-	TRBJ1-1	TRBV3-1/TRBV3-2	TGTGCCAGCAGCCAAGAGGGGGCGCGAACTGAAGCTTTCTTT	CASSQEGARTEAFF
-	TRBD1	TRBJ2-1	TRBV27	TGTGCCAGCAGTTTTATGACAGGGGGCAAGTACAATGAGCAGTTCTTC	CASSFMTGGKYNEQFF
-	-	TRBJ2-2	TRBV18	TGTGCCAGCTCACCGGAGTACTCCACCGGGGAGCTGTTTTTT	CASSPEYSTGELFF
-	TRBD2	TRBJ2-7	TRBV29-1	TGCAGCGTTTCTAGCGGGAGCCTCTACGAGCAGTACTTC	CSVSSGSLYEQYF
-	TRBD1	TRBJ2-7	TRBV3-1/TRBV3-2	TGTGCCAGCAGCCAAACGGACAGGGGGCCCTACGAGCAGTACTTC	CASSQTDRGPYEQYF
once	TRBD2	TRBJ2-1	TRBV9	TGTGCCAGCAGCGTGGGACTAGCGGGGGGGCATGAGCAGTTCTTC	CASSVGLAGGHEQFF
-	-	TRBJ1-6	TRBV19	TGTGCCAGTAGTAACCAACAGGGACATAATTCACCCCTCCACTTT	CASSNQQGHNSPLHF
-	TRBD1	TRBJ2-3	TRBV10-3	TGTGCCATCAGGGGGACAGCAAACCCCACAGATACGCAGTATTTT	CAIRGTANPTDTQYF
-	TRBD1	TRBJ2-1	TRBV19	TGTGCCAGTACAACGGACAGGGGCAACTACAATGAGCAGTTCTTC	CASTTDRGNYNEQFF
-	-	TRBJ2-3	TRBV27	TGTGCCAGCAGTTTAAAACCTACCACAGATACGCAGTATTTT	CASSLKPTTDTQYF
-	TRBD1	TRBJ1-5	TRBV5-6	TGTGCCAGCAGCTTTCAGGGACAGGGCAACAATCAGCCCCAGCATTTT	CASSFQGQGNNQPQHF
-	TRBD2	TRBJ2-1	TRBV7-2	TGTGCCAGCAGCTTTCGGGGGGGCCTTTATGAGCAGTTCTTC	CASSFRGGLYEQFF
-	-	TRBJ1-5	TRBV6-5	TGTGCCAGCAGTAGGCCGGGGGGCAATCAGCCCCAGCATTTT	CASSRPGGNQPQHF
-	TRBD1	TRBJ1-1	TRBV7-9	TGTGCCAGCAACACAGGGGCGGGGAACACTGAAGCTTTCTTT	CASNTGAGNTEAFF